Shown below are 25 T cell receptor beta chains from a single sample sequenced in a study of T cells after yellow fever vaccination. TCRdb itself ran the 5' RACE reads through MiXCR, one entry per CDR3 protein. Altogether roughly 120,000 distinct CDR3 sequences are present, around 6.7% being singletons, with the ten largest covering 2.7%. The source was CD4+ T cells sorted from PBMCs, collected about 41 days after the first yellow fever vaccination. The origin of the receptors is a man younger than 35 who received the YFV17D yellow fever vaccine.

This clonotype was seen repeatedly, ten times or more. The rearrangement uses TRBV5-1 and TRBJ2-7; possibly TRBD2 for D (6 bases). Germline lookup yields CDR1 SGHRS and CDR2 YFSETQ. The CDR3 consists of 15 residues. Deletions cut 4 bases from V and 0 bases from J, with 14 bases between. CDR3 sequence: CASSTTGLSSYEQYF. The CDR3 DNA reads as TGCGCCAGCAGCACCACCGGACTAAGCTCCTACGAGCAGTACTTC.

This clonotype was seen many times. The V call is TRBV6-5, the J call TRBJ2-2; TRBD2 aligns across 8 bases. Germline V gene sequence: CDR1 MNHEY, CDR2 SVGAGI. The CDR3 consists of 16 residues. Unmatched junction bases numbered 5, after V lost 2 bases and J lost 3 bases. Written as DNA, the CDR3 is TGTGCCAGCAGTTACGGCCCTAGCGGGTACACCGGGGAGCTGTTTTTT. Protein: CASSYGPSGYTGELFF.

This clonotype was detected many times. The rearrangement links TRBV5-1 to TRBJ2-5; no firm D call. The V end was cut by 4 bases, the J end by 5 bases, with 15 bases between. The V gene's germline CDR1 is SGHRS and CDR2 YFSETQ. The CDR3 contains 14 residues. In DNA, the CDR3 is TGCGCCAGCAGCCATGGCAAGGTACGGGAGACCCAGTACTTC. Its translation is CASSHGKVRETQYF.

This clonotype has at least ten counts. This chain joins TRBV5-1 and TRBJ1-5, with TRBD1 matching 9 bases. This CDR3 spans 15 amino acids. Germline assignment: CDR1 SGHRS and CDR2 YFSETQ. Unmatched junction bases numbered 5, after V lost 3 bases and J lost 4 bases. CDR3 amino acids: CASSYTGGNNQPQHF. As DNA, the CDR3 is TGCGCCAGCAGCTATACAGGGGGCAATAATCAGCCCCAGCATTTT.

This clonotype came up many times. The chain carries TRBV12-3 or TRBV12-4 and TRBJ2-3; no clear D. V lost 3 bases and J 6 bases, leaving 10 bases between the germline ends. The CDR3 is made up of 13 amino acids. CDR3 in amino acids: CASSLLRADTQYF. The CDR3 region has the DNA TGTGCCAGCAGTTTGTTAAGGGCCGATACGCAGTATTTT.

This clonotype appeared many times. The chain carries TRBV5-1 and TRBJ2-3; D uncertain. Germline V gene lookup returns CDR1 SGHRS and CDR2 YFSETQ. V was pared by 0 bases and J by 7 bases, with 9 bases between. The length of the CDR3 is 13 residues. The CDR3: CASSLADEYTQYF. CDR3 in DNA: TGCGCCAGCAGCTTGGCCGACGAGTATACGCAGTATTTT.

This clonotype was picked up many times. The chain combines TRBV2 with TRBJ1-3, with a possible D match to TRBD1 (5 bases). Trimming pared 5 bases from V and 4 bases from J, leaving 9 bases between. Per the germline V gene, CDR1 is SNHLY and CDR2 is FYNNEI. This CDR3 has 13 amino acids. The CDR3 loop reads CASSRGAGNTIYF. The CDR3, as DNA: TGTGCCAGCAGTAGGGGTGCAGGAAACACCATATATTTT.

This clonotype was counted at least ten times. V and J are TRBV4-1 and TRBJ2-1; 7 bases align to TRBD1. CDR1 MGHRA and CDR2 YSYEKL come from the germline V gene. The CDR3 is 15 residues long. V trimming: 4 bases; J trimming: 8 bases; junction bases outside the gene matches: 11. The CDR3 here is CASSLRQGWRDEQFF. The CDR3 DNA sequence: TGCGCCAGCAGCCTAAGACAGGGATGGCGGGATGAGCAGTTCTTC.

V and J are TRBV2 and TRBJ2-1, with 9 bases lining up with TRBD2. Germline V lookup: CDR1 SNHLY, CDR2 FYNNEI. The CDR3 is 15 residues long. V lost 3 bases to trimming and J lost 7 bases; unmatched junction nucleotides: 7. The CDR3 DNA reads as TGTGCCAGCAGTGAGAGAGCGGGGGGTATTAATGAGCAGTTCTTC. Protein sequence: CASSERAGGINEQFF.

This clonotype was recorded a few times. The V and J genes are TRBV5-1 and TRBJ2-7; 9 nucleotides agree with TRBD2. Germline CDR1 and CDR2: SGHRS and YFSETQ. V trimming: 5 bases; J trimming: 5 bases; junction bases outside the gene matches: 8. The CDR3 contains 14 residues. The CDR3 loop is CASRQRGVNNEQYV. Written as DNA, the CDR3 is TGCGCCAGCAGGCAGCGGGGGGTAAACAACGAGCAGTACGTC.

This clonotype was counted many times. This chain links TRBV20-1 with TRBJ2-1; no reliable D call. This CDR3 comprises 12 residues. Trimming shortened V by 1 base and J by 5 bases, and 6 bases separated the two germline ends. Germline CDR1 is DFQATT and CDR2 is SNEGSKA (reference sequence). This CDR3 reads CSARGHNNEQFF. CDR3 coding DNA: TGCAGTGCTAGAGGGCACAACAATGAGCAGTTCTTC.

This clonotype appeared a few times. The CDR3 nucleotides read TGTGCCAGTATGCCAGCGAACCCAGGGATTTCGGGGACCCAGTACTTC. This sequence encodes CASMPANPGISGTQYF. The chain joins TRBV6-1 to TRBJ2-5; D is possibly TRBD1 (5 bases). From germline, CDR1 is MNHNS and CDR2 SASEGT. CDR3 length equals 16 residues. Trimming removed 9 bases from V and 7 bases from J, with 27 bases in between.

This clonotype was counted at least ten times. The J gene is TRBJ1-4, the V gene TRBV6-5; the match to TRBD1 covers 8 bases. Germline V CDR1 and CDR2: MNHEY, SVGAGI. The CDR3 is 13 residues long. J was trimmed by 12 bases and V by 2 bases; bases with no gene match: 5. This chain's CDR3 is CASSYTGQGQLFF. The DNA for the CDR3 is TGTGCCAGCAGTTACACCGGACAGGGTCAACTGTTTTTT.

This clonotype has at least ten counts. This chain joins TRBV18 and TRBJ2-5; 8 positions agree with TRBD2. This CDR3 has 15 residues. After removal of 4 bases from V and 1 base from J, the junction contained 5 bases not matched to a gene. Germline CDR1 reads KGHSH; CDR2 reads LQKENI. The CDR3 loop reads CASSQNSGAQETQYF. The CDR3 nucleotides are TGTGCCAGCTCACAAAATAGCGGGGCCCAAGAGACCCAGTACTTC.

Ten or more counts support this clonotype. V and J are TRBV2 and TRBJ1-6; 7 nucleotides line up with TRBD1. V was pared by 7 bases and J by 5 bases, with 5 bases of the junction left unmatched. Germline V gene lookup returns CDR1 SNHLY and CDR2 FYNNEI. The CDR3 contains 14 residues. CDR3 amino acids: CASKAGGNNSPLHF. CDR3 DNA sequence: TGTGCCAGCAAGGCAGGGGGGAATAATTCACCCCTCCACTTT.

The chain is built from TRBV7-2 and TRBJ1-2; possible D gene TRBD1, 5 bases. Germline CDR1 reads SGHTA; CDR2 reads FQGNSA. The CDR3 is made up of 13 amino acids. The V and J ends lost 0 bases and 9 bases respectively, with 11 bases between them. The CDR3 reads CASSLAIRTSYTF. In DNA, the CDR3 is TGTGCCAGCAGCTTAGCGATCAGGACAAGCTACACCTTC.

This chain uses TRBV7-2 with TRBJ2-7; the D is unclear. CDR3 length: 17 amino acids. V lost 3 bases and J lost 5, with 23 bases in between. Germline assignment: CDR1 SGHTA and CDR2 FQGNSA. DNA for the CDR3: TGTGCCAGCAGCTTGCGCACGACCCTTAGTAATTCCCACGAGCAGTACTTC. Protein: CASSLRTTLSNSHEQYF.

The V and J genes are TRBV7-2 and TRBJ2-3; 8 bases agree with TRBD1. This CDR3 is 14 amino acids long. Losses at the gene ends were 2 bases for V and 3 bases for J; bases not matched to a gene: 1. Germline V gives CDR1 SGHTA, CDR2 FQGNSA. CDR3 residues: CASSLQGATDTQYF. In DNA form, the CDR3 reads TGTGCCAGCAGCTTACAGGGGGCGACAGATACGCAGTATTTT.

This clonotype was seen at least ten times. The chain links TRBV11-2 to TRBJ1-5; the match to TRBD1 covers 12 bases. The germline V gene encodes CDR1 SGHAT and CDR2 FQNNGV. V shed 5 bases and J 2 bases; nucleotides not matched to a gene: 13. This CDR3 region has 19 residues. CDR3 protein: CASSMGGTGGRWGNQPQHF. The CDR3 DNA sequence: TGTGCCAGCAGCATGGGGGGGACAGGGGGCCGCTGGGGCAATCAGCCCCAGCATTTT.

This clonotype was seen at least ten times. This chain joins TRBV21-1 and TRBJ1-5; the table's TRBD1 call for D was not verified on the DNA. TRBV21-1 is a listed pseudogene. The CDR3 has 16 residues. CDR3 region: CASSKVERQGRQPQHF. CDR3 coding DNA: TGTGCCAGCAGCAAAGTAGAGCGTCAGGGACGTCAGCCCCAGCATTTT.

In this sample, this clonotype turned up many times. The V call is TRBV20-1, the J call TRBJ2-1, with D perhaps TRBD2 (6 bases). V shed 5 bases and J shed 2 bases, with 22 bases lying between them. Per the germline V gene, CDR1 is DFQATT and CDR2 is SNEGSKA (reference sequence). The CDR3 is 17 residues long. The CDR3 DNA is TGCAGTGCTCCTCTGGGGGTAGCGGAGAATCCCTACAATGAGCAGTTCTTC. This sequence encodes CSAPLGVAENPYNEQFF.

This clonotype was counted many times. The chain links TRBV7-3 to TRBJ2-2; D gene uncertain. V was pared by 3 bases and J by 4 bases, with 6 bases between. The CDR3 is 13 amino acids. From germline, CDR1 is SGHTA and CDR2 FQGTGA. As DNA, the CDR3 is TGTGCCAGCAGCTTGGACCTCACCGGGGAGCTGTTTTTT. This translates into CASSLDLTGELFF.

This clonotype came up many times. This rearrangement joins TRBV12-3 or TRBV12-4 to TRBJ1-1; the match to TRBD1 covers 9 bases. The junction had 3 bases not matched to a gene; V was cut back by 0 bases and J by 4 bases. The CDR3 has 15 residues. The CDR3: CASSLAGQGITEAFF. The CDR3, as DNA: TGTGCCAGCAGTTTAGCGGGACAGGGAATCACTGAAGCTTTCTTT.

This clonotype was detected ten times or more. The CDR3 bases are TGTGCCAGCAGCGTAAACTCGGGGGACTCCACAGATACGCAGTATTTT. As protein: CASSVNSGDSTDTQYF. The rearrangement uses TRBV9 and TRBJ2-3; possibly TRBD2 for D (6 bases). Germline CDR1 and CDR2: SGDLS and YYNGEE. V lost 1 base and J 2 bases, leaving 14 bases between the germline ends. The CDR3 loop spans 16 amino acids.

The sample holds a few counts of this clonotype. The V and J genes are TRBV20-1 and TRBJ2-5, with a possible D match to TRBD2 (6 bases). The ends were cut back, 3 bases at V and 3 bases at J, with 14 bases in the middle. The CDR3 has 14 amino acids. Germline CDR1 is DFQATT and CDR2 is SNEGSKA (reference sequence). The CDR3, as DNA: TGCAGTGCTAGGCCGGTAGCGGATAAAGAGACCCAGTACTTC. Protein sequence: CSARPVADKETQYF.